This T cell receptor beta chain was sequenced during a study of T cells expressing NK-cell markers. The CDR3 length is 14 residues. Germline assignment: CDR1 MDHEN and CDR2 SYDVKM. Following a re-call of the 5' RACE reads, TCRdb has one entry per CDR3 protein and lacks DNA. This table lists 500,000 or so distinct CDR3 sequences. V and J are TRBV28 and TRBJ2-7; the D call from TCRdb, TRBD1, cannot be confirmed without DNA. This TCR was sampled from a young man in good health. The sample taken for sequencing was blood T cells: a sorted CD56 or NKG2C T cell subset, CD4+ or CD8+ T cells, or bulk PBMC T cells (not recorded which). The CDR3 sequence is CASSPSDRAGEQYF.